Listed here are 16 T cell receptor beta chains from one sample, sequenced in a study of T cells after yellow fever vaccination. TCRdb called the 5' RACE reads again in MiXCR, with one record for every CDR3 protein. The table shows approximately 510,000 distinct CDR3 sequences, with 20% to 25% occurring only once. The sample here was PBMCs, taken more than 20 days after the first yellow fever vaccination. All receptors derive from a man younger than 30 who received the YFV17D yellow fever vaccine.

The chain uses TRBV3-1 and TRBJ1-4; D is possibly TRBD1 (5 bases). Germline V CDR1 and CDR2: LGHDT, YNNKEL (reference sequence). The CDR3 contains 12 residues. V was cut by 1 base and J by 14 bases, with 11 bases left in between. The CDR3 sequence is CASSQGGVRLFF. In DNA form, the CDR3 reads TGTGCCAGCAGCCAAGGGGGGGTACGGCTGTTTTTT.

This clonotype has a single count. The chain joins TRBV3-1 to TRBJ2-1; TRBD2 matches 8 bases. There are 13 residues in the CDR3. The germline CDR1 and CDR2 sequences are LGHDT and YNNKEL (reference sequence). V lost 2 bases, J lost 7 bases, and 1 base stayed unmatched. Here the CDR3 reads CASSQREGNEQFF. Here the CDR3 DNA reads TGTGCCAGCAGCCAACGGGAGGGGAATGAGCAGTTCTTC.

The J gene is TRBJ1-5, the V gene TRBV6-5, with D possibly matching TRBD1 (5 bases). Germline V gene sequence: CDR1 MNHEY, CDR2 SVGAGI. The CDR3 has 14 amino acids. The V and J ends lost 0 bases and 3 bases respectively, with 6 bases between them. The CDR3 DNA is TGTGCCAGCAGTTACTCGGGACCCAATCAGCCCCAGCATTTT. Translated: CASSYSGPNQPQHF.

The V gene is TRBV25-1, the J gene TRBJ1-4, with TRBD1 matching over 7 bases. Germline trimming cut 3 bases from V and 3 bases from J; bases unmatched to any gene: 4. In germline, CDR1 is MGHDK, CDR2 SYGVNS. The CDR3 has 15 amino acids. The chain's CDR3 is CASSDDREANEKLFF. The CDR3 coding sequence is TGTGCCAGCAGTGACGACAGGGAGGCTAATGAAAAACTGTTTTTT.

The rearrangement links TRBV29-1 to TRBJ1-2; D possibly corresponds to TRBD1 (5 bases). The CDR3 is made up of 14 amino acids. CDR1 is SQVTM and CDR2 is ANQGSEA in the germline V gene. V was pared by 4 bases and J by 5 bases, with 17 bases between. This CDR3 is CSVAEFLAGYGYTF. The CDR3 DNA sequence: TGCAGCGTTGCTGAGTTTTTGGCAGGGTATGGCTACACCTTC.

This clonotype was detected a few times. The chain couples TRBV9 to TRBJ1-2; 8 positions match TRBD1. CDR3 length equals 17 residues. V trimming: 0 bases; J trimming: 2 bases; junction bases outside the gene matches: 9. Germline-derived CDR1 and CDR2 are SGDLS and YYNGEE. The CDR3 region has the DNA TGTGCCAGCAGCGTAGAGAACAGGGGGTCGAAGAACTATGGCTACACCTTC. Amino acids: CASSVENRGSKNYGYTF. Complete variable domain (other parts from reference TRBV9 and TRBJ1-2): DSGVTQTPKHLITATGQRVTLRCSPRSGDLSVYWYQQSLDQGLQFLIQYYNGEERAKGNILERFSAQQFPDLHSELNLSSLELGDSALYFCASSVENRGSKNYGYTFGSGTRLTVV.

V usage is TRBV11-2 and J usage is TRBJ2-1; D gene unclear. The V gene's germline CDR1 is SGHAT and CDR2 FQNNGV. Trimming removed 0 bases at V and 7 bases at J, with 10 bases between. The CDR3 has 14 amino acids. The CDR3 bases are TGTGCCAGCAGCTTAGATTTGCCACGTAATGAGCAGTTCTTC. It codes for CASSLDLPRNEQFF.

This clonotype was observed a handful of times. The V and J genes are TRBV20-1 and TRBJ1-1; D might be TRBD1 (6 bases). Germline CDR1 DFQATT, CDR2 SNEGSKA (reference sequence). The V end lost 6 bases, the J end lost 4 bases, and 15 bases lay between the germline ends. The CDR3 runs to 13 residues. The CDR3 DNA follows: TGCAGTGCCCCCGGTGTAGGGGGCACTGAAGCTTTCTTT. Its translation is CSAPGVGGTEAFF.

The chain has TRBV7-9 and TRBJ2-3; possibly TRBD2 for D (7 bases). V lost 7 bases, J lost 5 bases, and 19 bases lay in between. This CDR3 spans 15 amino acids. CDR1 and CDR2 (germline): SEHNR, FQNEAQ (reference sequence). The CDR3 reads CASTKPEGGVDTQYF. The DNA for the CDR3 is TGTGCCAGCACCAAACCCGAGGGGGGGGTAGATACGCAGTATTTT. Supplemented by reference TRBV7-9 and TRBJ2-3, the full variable domain reads DTGVSQNPRHKITKRGQNVTFRCDPISEHNRLYWYRQTLGQGPEFLTYFQNEAQLEKSRLLSDRFSAERPKGSFSTLEIQRTEQGDSAMYLCASTKPEGGVDTQYFGPGTRLTVL.

This clonotype has more than one count but fewer than ten. This rearrangement joins TRBV6-6 to TRBJ2-7; D gene unclear. With 5 bases removed from V and 6 bases from J, the gap between germline ends came to 8 bases. The CDR3 consists of 11 residues. Germline CDR1 reads MNHNY; CDR2 reads SVGAGI (reference sequence). CDR3 amino acids: CASSPKSEQYF. DNA of the CDR3: TGTGCCAGCAGTCCCAAGAGCGAGCAGTACTTC.

This clonotype was counted a few times. The CDR3 DNA reads as TGTGCCATCAGTGCACGTAAGGGTGTTCCGGGACAGGGTAACAATGAGCAGTTCTTC. Protein product: CAISARKGVPGQGNNEQFF. This sequence joins TRBV10-3 and TRBJ2-1; 9 bases line up with TRBD1. V dropped 4 bases and J dropped 5; count of bases not matched to a gene: 18. The CDR3 spans 19 residues. Germline loops: CDR1 ENHRY, CDR2 SYGVKD.

This clonotype came up a few times. The V and J genes are TRBV6-2 or TRBV6-3 and TRBJ1-1, with D tentatively TRBD1 (5 bases). The V gene lost 2 bases and the J gene lost 0 bases, with 16 bases spanning the gap. Germline V gives CDR1 MNHEY, CDR2 SVGEGT. The CDR3 contains 17 residues. CDR3 residues: CASSYRGGRRLNTEAFF. In DNA, the CDR3 is TGTGCCAGCAGTTACAGGGGAGGTCGGAGGCTGAACACTGAAGCTTTCTTT.

The V gene is TRBV6-2 or TRBV6-3, the J gene TRBJ2-7; 11 positions match TRBD2. The CDR3 totals 16 residues. Trimming removed 0 bases from V and 4 bases from J; junction bases left unmatched: 5. Germline loops: CDR1 MNHEY, CDR2 SVGEGT. The CDR3 DNA is TGTGCCAGCAGTTACTCGAGGCTAGCGGGGGGATACGAGCAGTACTTC. This sequence encodes CASSYSRLAGGYEQYF.

This clonotype was seen a few times. The chain employs TRBV4-3 and TRBJ1-2; D gene uncertain. The CDR3 runs 13 residues. Trimming removed 4 bases from V and 3 bases from J, with 9 bases in between. Germline values: CDR1 LGHNA, CDR2 YSLEER. CDR3 nucleotide sequence: TGCGCCAGCAGCCGTTCGTTGTACTATGGCTACACCTTC. This codes for CASSRSLYYGYTF.

Only a few counts were recorded for this clonotype. As DNA, the CDR3 is TGTGCCAGCAGCTTAGGTGGGGGGCAATACACCGGGGAGCTGTTTTTT. Amino acids: CASSLGGGQYTGELFF. V gene TRBV11-2 combines with J gene TRBJ2-2; D assignment may be TRBD1 or TRBD2 (6 bases each). The CDR3 has 16 residues. Germline V gives CDR1 SGHAT, CDR2 FQNNGV. Trimming took 1 base from V and 3 from J, leaving 12 bases between them.

The CDR3 sequence: CASSADGTSGGRETQYF. In DNA, the CDR3 is TGTGCCAGCAGCGCGGACGGGACTAGCGGGGGGCGGGAGACCCAGTACTTC. The chain recombines TRBV5-4 with TRBJ2-5; 15 positions agree with TRBD2. The CDR3 length is 17 residues. Trimming cost V 4 bases and J 5 bases; bases outside gene matches: 9. Germline-derived CDR1 and CDR2 are SGHNT and YYREEE (reference sequence).